The source of this T cell receptor beta chain is a study of Ad26.COV2.S vaccination and SARS-CoV-2 variants. The overall study: In the study, Ad26.COV2.S was injected intramuscularly once, or twice 56 days apart.

Documented treatment: 15 to 20 received Ad26.COV2.S at low or high dose, single or two shots; roughly 5 received placebo; per-sample allocation not given. After the first vaccine or placebo injection, samples were drawn on day 63. The CDR3 contains 12 residues. CDR1 MNHEY and CDR2 SVGEGT come from the germline V gene. Trimming shortened V by 5 bases and J by 5 bases, and 7 bases separated the two germline ends. Here immunoSEQ multiplex PCR was the method, and the copy in TCRdb shows in-frame clones only, minus some. Of a few hundred thousand clones listed, approximately 90% are singletons. The material was peripheral blood, obtained in a trial of Ad26.COV2.S vaccine versus placebo. This TCR was recovered from a person aged 18-65 years who received the Ad26.COV2.S COVID-19 vaccine or a placebo. The gene calls are TRBV6-2 or TRBV6-3 and TRBJ2-1; D is unresolved. CDR3 amino acids: CASSLQNNEQFF. The CDR3 region has the DNA TGTGCCAGCAGTCTACAAAACAATGAGCAGTTCTTC.